The text below deals with one TCR beta chain. Germline assignment: CDR1 KGHSH and CDR2 LQKENI. Trimming took off 0 bases at V and 5 bases at J, with 14 bases between the two ends. This CDR3 spans 16 amino acids. Clones were read by immunoSEQ multiplex PCR, and TCRdb kept only the in-frame ones, dropping some. The repertoire holds under 300,000 clones, approximately 82% seen once, with under 5.5% in the top ten. The data stem from a study of blood T cell repertoires in COVID-19. Study-level background: T cells, B-cell-depleted T cells, or PBMCs supplied cDNA or gDNA.

The sequencing input was peripheral blood. This clonotype was sampled from a woman aged 80 or older with active or convalescent COVID-19. The chain uses TRBV18 and TRBJ2-1; weak D call: TRBD1 (7 bases). CDR3 coding DNA: TGTGCCAGCTCACCACCGGGGGGACAGAGGGACAATGAGCAGTTCTTC. Translated, it gives CASSPPGGQRDNEQFF.